This passage covers 28 T cell receptor beta chains from one sample sequenced in a study of T cell responses to AZD1222 COVID-19 vaccine (dated by TCRdb to 2020 to 2022). Receptor libraries were prepared by the immunoSEQ multiplex PCR assay. This immuneACCESS table, as held by TCRdb, lists in-frame sequences with V and J called but not all clones. Of the missing ones, under half trace to an unresolved V gene in checked studies; the others have no known cause. The sample table records some 130,000 clones; about 88% of these occur just once. The top ten constitute 2.4% of the sample. The label giving this sample's time point can be read as: baseline before first vaccination. The sample was peripheral blood, taken on day 0 of AZD1222 vaccination. The receptors shown here come from an adult in good health.

This chain links TRBV29-1 with TRBJ2-3; tentative D call: TRBD1 (7 bases). Germline V CDR1 and CDR2: SQVTM, ANQGSEA. CDR3 length: 17 amino acids. Trimming took off 6 bases at V and 4 bases at J, with 26 bases between the two ends. CDR3: CSVTSQGGSRPSDTQYF. DNA for the CDR3: TGCAGCGTGACGTCGCAGGGGGGATCGAGGCCATCAGATACGCAGTATTTT.

This clone was seen a single time. This chain links TRBV18 with TRBJ2-5; D is unclear. Germline V gene sequence: CDR1 KGHSH, CDR2 LQKENI. V lost 0 bases to trimming and J lost 2 bases, with 13 bases between them. CDR3 length: 16 residues. The CDR3 sequence is CASSPPGLALQETQYF. Written as DNA, the CDR3 is TGTGCCAGCTCACCACCTGGTTTGGCACTACAAGAGACCCAGTACTTC.

The chain links TRBV7-9 to TRBJ2-5, with TRBD2 as a possible D gene (7 bases). The CDR3 sequence is 15 residues long. The V end lost 5 bases, the J end lost 1 base, and 14 bases lay between the germline ends. The germline gives CDR1 SEHNR, CDR2 FQNEAQ (reference sequence). CDR3 bases: TGTGCCAGCAGCCACGGGGGGACATCCCAAGAGACCCAGTACTTC. This sequence encodes CASSHGGTSQETQYF.

The chain employs TRBV10-3 and TRBJ2-7; D may be TRBD2 (5 bases). Germline V gives CDR1 ENHRY, CDR2 SYGVKD. CDR3 length: 15 amino acids. The V end was cut by 6 bases, the J end by 4 bases, with 19 bases between. The CDR3 protein is CAISTRGIIGYEQYF. The CDR3 bases are TGTGCCATCAGCACTCGGGGAATTATTGGGTACGAGCAGTACTTC.

The genes are TRBV6-5 and TRBJ2-1; D assignment may be TRBD1 or TRBD2 (5 bases each). Germline values: CDR1 MNHEY, CDR2 SVGAGI. V was pared by 8 bases and J by 5 bases, with 13 bases between. The CDR3 extends over 13 amino acids. The CDR3 here is CASSGTGNNEQFF. DNA of the CDR3: TGTGCCAGCTCCGGGACGGGGAACAATGAGCAGTTCTTC.

This clone was counted a single time. The sample contains more than one DNA sequence encoding this CDR3. CDR3 coding DNA: TGTGCCAGCAGCGTAGTAGGAGAGACCCAGTACTTC. Translation gives CASSVVGETQYF. The rearrangement uses TRBV9 and TRBJ2-5, with D uncertain. The V and J ends lost 0 bases and 4 bases respectively, with 4 bases between them. CDR3 length: 12 amino acids. The germline gives CDR1 SGDLS, CDR2 YYNGEE. The full variable domain, its missing parts supplied by reference TRBV9 and TRBJ2-5, is DSGVTQTPKHLITATGQRVTLRCSPRSGDLSVYWYQQSLDQGLQFLIQYYNGEERAKGNILERFSAQQFPDLHSELNLSSLELGDSALYFCASSVVGETQYFGPGTRLLVL.

This clone has just a few counts. This sequence joins TRBV6-5 and TRBJ1-5; TRBD1 matches 7 bases. The length of the CDR3 is 14 residues. CDR1 MNHEY and CDR2 SVGAGI come from the germline V gene. V gave up 10 bases and J gave up 5 bases; unmatched junction bases: 11. The CDR3 sequence: CAISTGQSHQPQHF. The CDR3 DNA sequence: TGTGCCATCTCAACGGGACAGAGCCATCAGCCCCAGCATTTT.

Here the CDR3 reads CASSLLAGVTDTQYF. The CDR3 region has the DNA TGCGCCAGCAGCCTTCTAGCGGGAGTCACAGATACGCAGTATTTT. The chain uses TRBV5-1 and TRBJ2-3; 10 positions agree with TRBD2. This CDR3 is built from 15 residues. V was clipped by 4 bases and J by 2 bases; unmatched bases: 4. CDR1 and CDR2 from the germline V gene are SGHRS and YFSETQ. Full variable domain (outside the CDR3, taken from reference TRBV5-1 and TRBJ2-3): KAGVTQTPRYLIKTRGQQVTLSCSPISGHRSVSWYQQTPGQGLQFLFEYFSETQRNKGNFPGRFSGRQFSNSRSEMNVSTLELGDSALYLCASSLLAGVTDTQYFGPGTRLTVL.

The J gene is TRBJ1-5, the V gene TRBV7-9, with TRBD1 matching over 7 bases. Germline-derived CDR1 and CDR2 are SEHNR and FQNEAQ (reference sequence). The CDR3 sequence is 15 residues long. The J segment lost 4 bases and the V segment lost 6 bases, leaving 9 bases of the junction unmatched. This chain's CDR3 is CASRPYRGQNQPQHF. CDR3 in DNA: TGTGCCAGCAGACCCTACAGGGGTCAAAATCAGCCCCAGCATTTT.

V usage is TRBV29-1 and J usage is TRBJ1-5; D not certain. CDR3 size: 12 residues. V was shortened by 4 bases and J by 4 bases, with 8 bases between the two germline ends. CDR1 and CDR2 from the germline V gene are SQVTM and ANQGSEA. The CDR3 sequence: CSVGAGNQPQHF. The DNA for the CDR3 is TGCAGCGTTGGGGCAGGTAATCAGCCCCAGCATTTT.

The chain links TRBV28 to TRBJ1-5; TRBD1 matches 7 bases. The V gene end was trimmed by 2 bases and the J gene end by 5 bases; junction bases not matched to a gene: 3. Germline CDR1 MDHEN, CDR2 SYDVKM. There are 14 residues in the CDR3. The CDR3 here is CASSLGGQYQPQHF. The CDR3 DNA sequence: TGTGCCAGCAGTTTAGGGGGACAGTATCAGCCCCAGCATTTT.

The V and J genes are TRBV5-1 and TRBJ1-2; 9 bases are a match to TRBD1. After removal of 4 bases from V and 0 bases from J, the junction contained 13 bases not matched to a gene. This CDR3 comprises 18 residues. The germline gives CDR1 SGHRS, CDR2 YFSETQ. In DNA form, the CDR3 reads TGCGCCAGCAGCACCCTACCGGGACAGGGAGTAGCTAACTATGGCTACACCTTC. This gives the protein CASSTLPGQGVANYGYTF.

This clone has only one observation. The J gene is TRBJ2-1, the V gene TRBV7-2; 7 bases match TRBD2. Germline V gives CDR1 SGHTA, CDR2 FQGNSA. With V trimmed by 5 bases and J by 7 bases, 11 bases remained unmatched. The CDR3 is made up of 15 amino acids. This CDR3 reads CASSPTSGARNEQFF. Here the CDR3 DNA reads TGTGCCAGCAGCCCCACGAGCGGGGCGAGGAATGAGCAGTTCTTC.

This chain uses TRBV10-3 with TRBJ2-1; D perhaps matches TRBD1 (6 bases). The germline gives CDR1 ENHRY, CDR2 SYGVKD. V was cut by 6 bases and J by 4 bases, with 10 bases left in between. The CDR3 runs 13 residues. The CDR3 coding sequence is TGTGCCATCAGCTCACAGGGTTACAATGAGCAGTTCTTC. Translating it yields CAISSQGYNEQFF.

The J gene is TRBJ1-6, the V gene TRBV19; D is perhaps TRBD1 (6 bases). The CDR3 extends over 14 amino acids. V was clipped by 8 bases and J by 9 bases, with 17 bases between them. Germline V lookup: CDR1 LNHDA, CDR2 SQIVND (reference sequence). The CDR3 reads CASRKAGAISPLHF. CDR3 bases: TGTGCCAGTCGGAAGGCAGGGGCAATTTCACCCCTCCACTTT.

The chain couples TRBV19 to TRBJ1-5; D remains unclear. The germline gives CDR1 LNHDA, CDR2 SQIVND (reference sequence). V was trimmed by 7 bases and J by 0 bases, leaving 10 bases between them. The CDR3 totals 14 residues. In DNA form, the CDR3 reads TGTGCCAGTAAGCCAGAGTATAGCAATCAGCCCCAGCATTTT. Encoded protein: CASKPEYSNQPQHF.

This clone has just a few counts. The CDR3 loop reads CASSLEGGLEQYF. The CDR3 DNA follows: TGTGCCAGCAGCTTAGAGGGCGGCCTCGAGCAGTACTTC. This chain joins TRBV7-9 and TRBJ2-7, with D unresolved. The CDR3 totals 13 residues. V gave up 1 base and J gave up 6 bases, with 10 bases separating them. Germline lookup yields CDR1 SEHNR and CDR2 FQNEAQ (reference sequence).

V is TRBV20-1 and J is TRBJ1-1; 8 bases are a match to TRBD1. The germline gives CDR1 DFQATT, CDR2 SNEGSKA (reference sequence). The CDR3 runs to 14 residues. Germline trimming cut 3 bases from V and 1 base from J; bases unmatched to any gene: 4. CDR3 DNA: TGCAGTGCTAGTAGGGGACAGGCGAACACTGAAGCTTTCTTT. Amino acids: CSASRGQANTEAFF.

The rearrangement links TRBV7-8 to TRBJ2-7; possible D gene TRBD2, 6 bases. V was shortened by 0 bases and J by 2 bases, with 20 bases between the two germline ends. Germline assignment: CDR1 SGHVS and CDR2 FQNEAQ. This CDR3 has 18 amino acids. CDR3 protein: CASSLAERAGQVTYEQYF. The CDR3 nucleotides are TGTGCCAGCAGCTTAGCGGAAAGGGCGGGGCAGGTAACCTACGAGCAGTACTTC.

The rearrangement joins TRBV2 to TRBJ2-2; 9 bases fit TRBD2. The CDR3 runs 16 residues. With V trimmed by 8 bases and J by 7 bases, 14 bases remained unmatched. Germline V gene lookup returns CDR1 SNHLY and CDR2 FYNNEI. The CDR3 region has the DNA TGTGCCAGCTCCGAGAATGGCGGGAGGGCCGGCGGGGAGCTGTTTTTT. Translating it yields CASSENGGRAGGELFF. Combining the CDR3 with reference TRBV2 and TRBJ2-2 gives the whole variable domain EPEVTQTPSHQVTQMGQEVILRCVPISNHLYFYWYRQILGQKVEFLVSFYNNEISEKSEIFDDQFSVERPDGSNFTLKIRSTKLEDSAMYFCASSENGGRAGGELFFGEGSRLTVL.

V gene TRBV2 combines with J gene TRBJ1-2; D remains unclear. Germline assignment: CDR1 SNHLY and CDR2 FYNNEI. CDR3 length equals 11 residues. V lost 5 bases and J 7 bases, leaving 8 bases between the germline ends. The CDR3 here is CASSRTSGYTF. The CDR3 DNA reads TGTGCCAGCAGTCGGACTAGTGGCTACACCTTC.

This clone was seen a single time. This chain joins TRBV14 and TRBJ2-3; D gene ambiguous. Per the germline V gene, CDR1 is SGHDN and CDR2 is FVKESK. CDR3 length: 12 amino acids. Trimming took off 1 base at V and 11 bases at J, with 10 bases between the two ends. In nucleotides, the CDR3 is TGTGCCAGCAGCCAAGGAGCAATCGGGCAGTATTTT. This translates into CASSQGAIGQYF.

The V call is TRBV3-1 (or the pseudogene TRBV3-2), the J call TRBJ2-5, with 8 bases fitting TRBD2. The CDR3 is 15 amino acids. CDR1 and CDR2 (germline): LGHDT, YNNKEL (reference sequence). Trimming at V came to 0 bases and at J to 3 bases, leaving 3 bases not matched to a gene. Here the CDR3 reads CASSQDPAGEETQYF. CDR3 bases: TGTGCCAGCAGCCAAGACCCAGCGGGAGAAGAGACCCAGTACTTC.

The chain combines TRBV28 with TRBJ1-3; TRBD1 matches at 8 bases. The CDR3 extends over 15 amino acids. The ends lost 8 bases at V and 0 bases at J; junction bases unmatched: 6. Germline assignment: CDR1 MDHEN and CDR2 SYDVKM. DNA for the CDR3: TGTGCCAGCTGGGGACAGGTTCGCTCTGGAAACACCATATATTTT. It specifies CASWGQVRSGNTIYF. The full variable domain, rest sourced from reference TRBV28 and TRBJ1-3, is DVKVTQSSRYLVKRTGEKVFLECVQDMDHENMFWYRQDPGLGLRLIYFSYDVKMKEKGDIPEGYSVSREKKERFSLILESASTNQTSMYLCASWGQVRSGNTIYFGEGSWLTVV.

V and J are TRBV15 and TRBJ1-6; D possibly corresponds to TRBD1 (6 bases). Germline values: CDR1 LNHNV, CDR2 YYDKDF (reference sequence). CDR3 length: 15 residues. The V gene lost 9 bases and the J gene lost 10 bases, with 22 bases spanning the gap. The CDR3 loop reads CATAWGAPQGSPLHF. The CDR3 DNA reads TGTGCCACGGCCTGGGGGGCTCCCCAGGGGTCACCCCTCCACTTT.

The chain links TRBV5-4 to TRBJ2-3, with D possibly being TRBD2 (6 bases). The CDR3 covers 16 residues. CDR1 is SGHNT and CDR2 is YYREEE in the germline V gene (reference sequence). Trimming stripped 0 bases from V and 0 bases from J, with 11 bases between. CDR3 DNA: TGTGCCAGCAGCTTGGAGGGAAGCGGGAGCACAGATACGCAGTATTTT. This encodes CASSLEGSGSTDTQYF.

The V and J genes are TRBV19 and TRBJ1-6; D is unresolved. The CDR3 has 15 amino acids. V was shortened by 3 bases and J by 9 bases, with 15 bases between the two germline ends. Per the germline V gene, CDR1 is LNHDA and CDR2 is SQIVND (reference sequence). This chain's CDR3 is CASSIQPNGFSPLHF. CDR3 bases: TGTGCCAGTAGTATCCAACCGAATGGGTTTTCACCCCTCCACTTT.

V is TRBV7-6 and J is TRBJ2-3, with 12 nucleotides matching TRBD2. Germline V gene lookup returns CDR1 SGHVS and CDR2 FNYEAQ. The junction had 5 bases not matched to a gene; V was cut back by 1 base and J by 6 bases. CDR3 length: 16 amino acids. CDR3 in DNA: TGTGCCAGCAGCTTAGGGACTAGCGGGGCCAGGGATACGCAGTATTTT. This codes for CASSLGTSGARDTQYF.